Listed here are 9 T cell receptor beta chains from one sample, sequenced in a study of blood T cell repertoires in COVID-19. Some clones are missing from TCRdb's copy, which holds only in-frame ones; the method was immunoSEQ multiplex PCR. This repertoire shows about 200,000 clones, approximately 84% found once; its top ten account for around 4.5%. Input material: peripheral blood. The receptors originated from a man between 45 and 60 years old with acute or convalescent COVID-19.

The chain uses TRBV10-2 and TRBJ1-5; no firm D call. The CDR3 runs to 13 residues. Germline CDR1 reads WSHSY; CDR2 reads SAAADI. V lost 7 bases, J lost 9 bases, and 16 bases lay in between. CDR3 coding DNA: TGCGCCAGCAACCCGGACGGGGTATGGCCCCAGCATTTT. Translating it yields CASNPDGVWPQHF.

The rearrangement uses TRBV18 and TRBJ2-1, with TRBD1 identical over 8 bases. V shed 2 bases and J 3 bases; nucleotides not matched to a gene: 0. This CDR3 contains 14 residues. Germline V lookup: CDR1 KGHSH, CDR2 LQKENI. The CDR3 nucleotides read TGTGCCAGCTCACCAGGGACAGGCTACAATGAGCAGTTCTTC. Amino acids: CASSPGTGYNEQFF.

The chain has TRBV10-1 and TRBJ2-2, with D unresolved. CDR1 WNHNN and CDR2 SYGVQD come from the germline V gene (reference sequence). The V gene lost 0 bases and the J gene lost 4 bases, with 3 bases spanning the gap. The CDR3 contains 13 residues. This CDR3 is CASSESSTGELFF. The CDR3 bases are TGCGCCAGCAGTGAGTCGAGCACCGGGGAGCTGTTTTTT.

This clone was seen only once. The chain uses TRBV28 and TRBJ1-2; TRBD1 is a possible D gene (6 bases). CDR1 and CDR2 (germline): MDHEN, SYDVKM. Trimming cost V 8 bases and J 4 bases, with 20 bases left between them. CDR3 length: 15 residues. CDR3 amino acids: CASRRRGGAVYGYTF. CDR3 bases: TGTGCCAGCCGACGCCGGGGGGGGGCGGTCTATGGCTACACCTTC.

The chain has TRBV19 and TRBJ2-1, with TRBD2 matching over 10 bases. The junction had 8 bases not matched to a gene; V was cut back by 5 bases and J by 4 bases. Germline CDR1 LNHDA, CDR2 SQIVND (reference sequence). The CDR3 consists of 16 residues. The DNA of the CDR3 is TGTGCCAGTAGTCCCCCCCTAGCGGGGGTTTACAATGAGCAGTTCTTC. As protein: CASSPPLAGVYNEQFF.

The chain is built from TRBV5-4 and TRBJ1-1, with 9 bases matching TRBD1. V trimming: 4 bases; J trimming: 5 bases; junction bases outside the gene matches: 9. This CDR3 region has 15 residues. Germline V lookup: CDR1 SGHNT, CDR2 YYREEE (reference sequence). CDR3 nucleotide sequence: TGTGCCAGCAGCCCGCCACCGGGACAGGGTACTGAAGCTTTCTTT. Translating gives CASSPPPGQGTEAFF.

This CDR3 reads CASSETPGIGEKLFF. The CDR3 bases are TGTGCCAGCAGTGAAACCCCAGGGATAGGGGAAAAACTGTTTTTT. The J gene is TRBJ1-4, the V gene TRBV6-1, with D maybe TRBD1 (5 bases). Deletions cut 2 bases from V and 8 bases from J, with 15 bases between. This CDR3 is 15 amino acids long. Germline CDR1 MNHNS, CDR2 SASEGT.

The chain uses TRBV7-2 and TRBJ1-2; D is possibly TRBD1 (5 bases). Germline CDR1 SGHTA, CDR2 FQGNSA. V was shortened by 4 bases and J by 13 bases, with 16 bases between the two germline ends. The CDR3 spans 12 residues. The CDR3 region is CASSSSTGGGTF. In DNA form, the CDR3 reads TGTGCCAGCAGCTCATCGACCGGGGGGGGCACCTTC.

The chain is built from TRBV5-1 and TRBJ2-1; TRBD1 matches 10 bases. Germline V gene data show CDR1 as SGHRS and CDR2 as YFSETQ. J lost 8 bases, V lost 5 bases, and 10 bases had no gene match. This CDR3 comprises 15 residues. In DNA form, the CDR3 reads TGCGCCAGCAGTACCGGGACAGGGGCTATGGATGAGCAGTTCTTC. It yields the protein CASSTGTGAMDEQFF.